This T cell receptor (beta chain) stems from a study of shared clonotypes between healthy human individuals. The J segment lost 2 bases and the V segment lost 1 base, leaving 5 bases of the junction unmatched. This CDR3 has 16 amino acids. Germline CDR1 and CDR2: SGHAT and FQNNGV. Evenly divided among several immunoSEQ plates was the genomic DNA of each subset. Libraries were prepared by immunoSEQ multiplex PCR; TCRdb keeps only in-frame clonotypes and omits some of them. The sample yields just over 2,000,000 clones, roughly 95% seen once. CD8 cells classed as naive were CD45RO-negative and positively selected for CCR7, excluding terminally differentiated effector memory CD45RA+ cells.

This sequence was found in a man between 18 and 29 years old in good health. The sample consisted of naive CD8+ T cells sorted from blood. The genes are TRBV11-2 and TRBJ2-3, with TRBD1 matching over 8 bases. DNA for the CDR3: TGTGCCAGCAGCTTAGGAACAGGGGGTACCACAGATACGCAGTATTTT. It is translated as CASSLGTGGTTDTQYF.